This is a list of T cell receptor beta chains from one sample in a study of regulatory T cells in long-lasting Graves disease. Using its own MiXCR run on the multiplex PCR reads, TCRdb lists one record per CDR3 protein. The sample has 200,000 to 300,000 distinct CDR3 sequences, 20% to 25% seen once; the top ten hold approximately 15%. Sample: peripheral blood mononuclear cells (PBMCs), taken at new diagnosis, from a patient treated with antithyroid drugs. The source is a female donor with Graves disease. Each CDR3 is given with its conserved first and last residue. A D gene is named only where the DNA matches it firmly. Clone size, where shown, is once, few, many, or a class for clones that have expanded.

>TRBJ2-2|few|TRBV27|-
TGTGCCAGCAGTTTAGGACGGACCCCCGGGGAGCTGTTTTTT
CASSLGRTPGELFF
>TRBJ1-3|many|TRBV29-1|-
TGCAGCGTCGCAACGTGGGCAGGGGGAAACACCATATATTTT
CSVATWAGGNTIYF
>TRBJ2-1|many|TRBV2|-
TGTGCCAGCAGTACCTACAATGAGCAGTTCTTC
CASSTYNEQFF
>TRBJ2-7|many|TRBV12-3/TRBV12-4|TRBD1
TGTGCCAGCAGTTTTGGACAGGGTGTTGTGGAGCAGTACTTC
CASSFGQGVVEQYF
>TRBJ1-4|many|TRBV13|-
TGTGCCAGCAGCCCCCGAAGGAGCGAAAAACTGTTTTTT
CASSPRRSEKLFF
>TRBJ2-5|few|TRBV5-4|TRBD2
TGTGCCAGCAGCGAACGCGGGGGGCAGGAGACCCAGTACTTC
CASSERGGQETQYF
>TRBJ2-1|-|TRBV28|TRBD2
TGTGCCAGCAATGAAGGGGGGCTAGCGGGAGGCAATGAGCAGTTCTTC
CASNEGGLAGGNEQFF
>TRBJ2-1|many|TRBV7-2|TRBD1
TGTGCCAGCAGCTTAAAGGGGGCCACCTACAATGAGCAGTTCTTC
CASSLKGATYNEQFF
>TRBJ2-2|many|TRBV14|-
TGTGCCAGCAGCTCCCTTGTTGCCTTTACCACCGGGGAGCTGTTTTTT
CASSSLVAFTTGELFF
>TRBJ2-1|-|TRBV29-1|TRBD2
TGCAGCGGCCGACTAGCGGGAGGGCCAGTTCAGTTCTTC
CSGRLAGGPVQFF
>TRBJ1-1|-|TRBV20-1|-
TGCAGCGGCCAGTTCCGCACTGAAGCTTTCTTT
CSGQFRTEAFF
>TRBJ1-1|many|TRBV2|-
TGTGCCAGCAAGGGGGGGACCACTGAAGCTTTCTTT
CASKGGTTEAFF
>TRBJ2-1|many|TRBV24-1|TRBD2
TGTGCCACCAGTGATTGGGCGGGAGGCTACAATGAGCAGTTCTTC
CATSDWAGGYNEQFF
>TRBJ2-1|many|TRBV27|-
TGTGCCAGCACCGACGGGAGAGACTACAATGAGCAGTTCTTC
CASTDGRDYNEQFF
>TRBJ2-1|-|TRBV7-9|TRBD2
TGTGCCAGCACCGTGACTAGCGAGCGGGATGAGCAGTTCTTC
CASTVTSERDEQFF
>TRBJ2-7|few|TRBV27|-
TGTGCCAGCAGACCTACAGGGTACGGCGAGCAGTACTTC
CASRPTGYGEQYF
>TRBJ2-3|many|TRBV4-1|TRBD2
TGCGCCAGCAGCCAAGAAAGGACTAGCGGCAGCACAGATACGCAGTATTTT
CASSQERTSGSTDTQYF
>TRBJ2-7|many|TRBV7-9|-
TGTGCCAGCAGCTCAGACGGGGCCTACGAGCAGTACTTC
CASSSDGAYEQYF
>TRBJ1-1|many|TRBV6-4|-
TGTGCCAGCAGCCTAGACGCGGACACTGAAGCTTTCTTT
CASSLDADTEAFF
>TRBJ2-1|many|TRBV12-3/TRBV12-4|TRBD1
TGTGCCAGCGGCCTCAGTTCCCTCGGGACAGACAATGAGCAGTTCTTC
CASGLSSLGTDNEQFF
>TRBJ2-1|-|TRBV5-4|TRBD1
TGTGCCAGCAGCTTGGAAGACAGGGTCCACAATGAGCAGTTCTTC
CASSLEDRVHNEQFF
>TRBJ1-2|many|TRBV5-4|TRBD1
TGTGCCAGCAGCTTGGCAAGGGCAGGGGGTGATGGCTACACCTTC
CASSLARAGGDGYTF
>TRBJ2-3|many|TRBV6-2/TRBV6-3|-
TGTGCCAGCAGTGCCAGAGCCCGGACTACACCCTCTGGAAATACGCAGTATTTT
CASSARARTTPSGNTQYF
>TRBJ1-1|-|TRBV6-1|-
TGTGCCAGCAGTGGGGGCAGGGAGTTCACTGAAGCTTTCTTT
CASSGGREFTEAFF
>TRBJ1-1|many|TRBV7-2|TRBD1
TGTGCCAGCAGCTTAGGCAGGGGGGTCGGTGACACTGAAGCTTTCTTT
CASSLGRGVGDTEAFF
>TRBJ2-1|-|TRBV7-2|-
TGTGCCAGCAGCTTAGGGGGCTCCTACAATGATCAGTTCTTC
CASSLGGSYNDQFF
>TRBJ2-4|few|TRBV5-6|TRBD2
TGTGCCAGCAGCTCCAAATCGAGCGGGGACATTCAGTACTTC
CASSSKSSGDIQYF
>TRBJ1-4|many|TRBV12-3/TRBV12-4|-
TGTGCCAGCGGGGGGGCGAGGATGGCTAATGAAAAACTGTTTTTT
CASGGARMANEKLFF
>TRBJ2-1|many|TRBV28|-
TGTGCCAGCATTCAGGGGCGTCTCAGTGAGCAGTTCTTC
CASIQGRLSEQFF
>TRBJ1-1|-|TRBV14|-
TGTGCCAGCAGCCAAGTTGGGAGTGAAGCTTTCTTT
CASSQVGSEAFF
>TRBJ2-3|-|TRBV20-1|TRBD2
TGCAGTGCTTCGACCGGCGACGGGCGGGGGACGAAATATTTT
CSASTGDGRGTKYF
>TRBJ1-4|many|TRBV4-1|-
TGCGCCAGCAGCCAAGTTGTTTCGGAAAAACTGTTTTTT
CASSQVVSEKLFF
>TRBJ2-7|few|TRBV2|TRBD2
TGTGCCACCGGGGGGGGCGGGACACGGGAGCAGTACTTC
CATGGGGTREQYF
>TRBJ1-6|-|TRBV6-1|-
TGTGCCAGCAGCTCGGGACTATTTAATTCACCCCTCCACTTT
CASSSGLFNSPLHF
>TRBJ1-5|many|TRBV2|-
TGTGCCAGCAGTGTAACACAGAAAAATCAGCCCCAGCATTTT
CASSVTQKNQPQHF
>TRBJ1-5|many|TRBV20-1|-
TGCAGTGCTGAACAAGATAGCAATCAGCCCCAGCATTTT
CSAEQDSNQPQHF
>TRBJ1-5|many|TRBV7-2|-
TGTGCCAGCAGCTTAGACAGGCAGCCCCAGCATTTT
CASSLDRQPQHF
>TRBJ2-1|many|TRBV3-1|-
TGTGCCAGCAGCCAAGATTCCCCTAGTTTAGTTTGGGAGCAGTTCTTC
CASSQDSPSLVWEQFF
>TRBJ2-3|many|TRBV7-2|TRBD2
TGTGCCAGCAGTACGAGCGGGGGCAGGACAGATACGCAGTATTTT
CASSTSGGRTDTQYF
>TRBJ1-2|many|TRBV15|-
TGTGCCACCAGCAGGGGGGGGCAGCTGACTACTAACTATGGCTACACCTTC
CATSRGGQLTTNYGYTF
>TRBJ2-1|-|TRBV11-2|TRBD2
TGTGCCAGCAGCTCTTCCCGGGGGGGGAATGAGCAGTTCTTC
CASSSSRGGNEQFF
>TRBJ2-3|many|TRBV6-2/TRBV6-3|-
TGTGCCAGCAGTGAAAGGTTCAGGGAGAAGCAGTATTTT
CASSERFREKQYF
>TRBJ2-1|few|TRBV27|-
TGTGCCAGCAGTTTTAGCGGTGTTCTGAGCTTC
CASSFSGVLSF
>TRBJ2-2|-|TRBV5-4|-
TGTGCCAGCAGCTTGGCTCTTAGCCCGGGAACCGGGGAGCTGTTTTTT
CASSLALSPGTGELFF
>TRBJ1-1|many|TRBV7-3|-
TGTGCCAGCAGCTTTTCAGGGTTGAACACTGAAGCTTTCTTT
CASSFSGLNTEAFF
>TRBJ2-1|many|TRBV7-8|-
TGTGCCAGCAGCAATATTGGGGCGAACAATGAGCAGTTCTTC
CASSNIGANNEQFF
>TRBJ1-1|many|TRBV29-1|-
TGCAGCGCTGGACAAACTGAAGCTTTCTTT
CSAGQTEAFF
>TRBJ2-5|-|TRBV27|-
TGTGCCAGCAGTCACAACAGGGTGGTGGAGACCCAGTACTTC
CASSHNRVVETQYF
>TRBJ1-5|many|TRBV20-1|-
TGCAGTGCTAGTGCGGAATATAGCAATCAGCCCCAGCATTTT
CSASAEYSNQPQHF
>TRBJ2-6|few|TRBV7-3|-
TGTGCCAGCAGATCGATGGCTGGGACCGCATCTGGGGCCAACGTCCTGACTTTC
CASRSMAGTASGANVLTF
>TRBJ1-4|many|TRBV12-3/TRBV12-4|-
TGTGCCAGCAGGCGAAAAGGACGACTCTTTAATGAAAAACTGTTTTTT
CASRRKGRLFNEKLFF
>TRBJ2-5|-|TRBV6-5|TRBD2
TGTGCCAGCAGTTACACCTCAGCAGCGGGAGGCCAAGAGACCCAGTACTTC
CASSYTSAAGGQETQYF
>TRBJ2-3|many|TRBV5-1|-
TGCGCCAGCAGCTTGGCCGGGCGGATAGATACGCAGTATTTT
CASSLAGRIDTQYF
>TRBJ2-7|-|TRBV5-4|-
TGTGCCAGCAGCCAGGGTGGGCAGTACGAGCAGTACTTC
CASSQGGQYEQYF
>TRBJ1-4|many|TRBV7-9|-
TGTGCCAGCAGCTTATGGGGGCAATGGACCCCCGAAAAACTGTTTTTT
CASSLWGQWTPEKLFF
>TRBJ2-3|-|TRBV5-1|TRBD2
TGCGCCAGCACCCAAGCGGGGCCCCAAGATACGCAGTATTTT
CASTQAGPQDTQYF
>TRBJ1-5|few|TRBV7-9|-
TGTGCCAGCAGCTTAGAAGAGGGGCCGGCTTTCAGTCAGCCCCAGCATTTT
CASSLEEGPAFSQPQHF
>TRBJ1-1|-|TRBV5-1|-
TGCGCTAGCAGCCCACGGGCGAACACTGGAGCTTTCTTT
CASSPRANTGAFF
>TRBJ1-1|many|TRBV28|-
TGTGCCAGCAGTCCCCCCTGGACCTACACTGAAGCTTTCTTT
CASSPPWTYTEAFF